These 5 T cell receptor beta chains were all obtained from the same sample, sequenced in a study of blood T cell repertoires in COVID-19. Clones were read by immunoSEQ multiplex PCR, and TCRdb kept only the in-frame ones, dropping some. The data show some 450,000 clones, 70% to 90% seen once. Source material: peripheral blood. The source of these receptors is a young man with COVID-19, enrolled during active disease.

This rearrangement joins TRBV19 to TRBJ2-7, with D perhaps matching TRBD2 (5 bases). This CDR3 is built from 13 residues. V was shortened by 8 bases and J by 3 bases, with 14 bases between the two germline ends. CDR1 is LNHDA and CDR2 is SQIVND in the germline V gene (reference sequence). This chain's CDR3 is CASSPSTNYEQYF. The CDR3 nucleotides are TGTGCCAGTTCACCTAGCACCAACTACGAGCAGTACTTC.

This clone came up once. The chain links TRBV2 to TRBJ1-1; the match to TRBD1 covers 8 bases. The ends lost 8 bases at V and 4 bases at J; junction bases unmatched: 6. The CDR3 totals 13 residues. Germline CDR1 and CDR2: SNHLY and FYNNEI. For the CDR3, the DNA is TGTGCCAGCCGTCAGGGGGCGTTCACTGAAGCTTTCTTT. Protein product: CASRQGAFTEAFF.

The CDR3 DNA follows: TGTGCCAGCTCCCCGACACCGGGACTAGCGGTCCACGAGCAGTACTTC. Translating gives CASSPTPGLAVHEQYF. This chain connects TRBV18 to TRBJ2-7; 11 bases map to TRBD2. Looked up from germline, CDR1 is KGHSH and CDR2 is LQKENI. The junction had 12 bases not matched to a gene; V was cut back by 6 bases and J by 5 bases. The CDR3 is 16 amino acids.

The genes are TRBV28 and TRBJ2-1; 9 bases fit TRBD2. The CDR3 contains 15 residues. V lost 6 bases, J lost 6 bases, and 9 bases stayed unmatched. From germline, CDR1 is MDHEN and CDR2 SYDVKM. CDR3 nucleotide sequence: TGTGCCAGCAGGCCGCCGACTAGCGGATTCAATGAGCAGTTCTTC. It translates to CASRPPTSGFNEQFF.

This clone was detected only once. This chain uses TRBV11-2 with TRBJ2-2; weak D call: TRBD2 (7 bases). Germline CDR1 is SGHAT and CDR2 is FQNNGV. The CDR3 runs 17 residues. V was clipped by 5 bases and J by 5 bases, with 21 bases between them. The CDR3 sequence is CASSTPEAGARTGELFF. Written as DNA, the CDR3 is TGTGCCAGCAGCACCCCGGAGGCGGGGGCGCGGACCGGGGAGCTGTTTTTT.